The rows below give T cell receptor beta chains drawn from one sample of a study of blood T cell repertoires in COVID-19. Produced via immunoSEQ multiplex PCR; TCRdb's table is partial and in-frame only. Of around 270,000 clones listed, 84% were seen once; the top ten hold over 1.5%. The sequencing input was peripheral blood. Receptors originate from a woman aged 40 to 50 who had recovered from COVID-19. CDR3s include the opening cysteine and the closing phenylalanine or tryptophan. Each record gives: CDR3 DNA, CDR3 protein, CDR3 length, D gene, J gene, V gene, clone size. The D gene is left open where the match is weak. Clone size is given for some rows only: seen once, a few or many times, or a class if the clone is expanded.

CDR3 DNA: TGTGCCAGTAGTATACCAGGGGCCGCTTCTTATCAGCCCCAGCATTTT
CDR3 protein: CASSIPGAASYQPQHF
CDR3 length: 16
D gene: .
J gene: TRBJ1-5
V gene: TRBV19
clone size: .

CDR3 DNA: TGTGCCAGCAGTTACTCGCGAGGAAAGGTGAACACTGAAGCTTTCTTT
CDR3 protein: CASSYSRGKVNTEAFF
CDR3 length: 16
D gene: .
J gene: TRBJ1-1
V gene: TRBV6-2/TRBV6-3
clone size: .

CDR3 DNA: TGTGCCAGCAGCGCGGGGCACCACGAGCAGTACTTC
CDR3 protein: CASSAGHHEQYF
CDR3 length: 12
D gene: .
J gene: TRBJ2-7
V gene: TRBV5-6
clone size: .

CDR3 DNA: TGTGCCAGCAGCTTAAGTCCCAAGTTACTCTATGGCTACACCTTC
CDR3 protein: CASSLSPKLLYGYTF
CDR3 length: 15
D gene: .
J gene: TRBJ1-2
V gene: TRBV5-6
clone size: .

CDR3 DNA: TGTGCCAGCAGCTTAGAAGGCAGGGGGCCCTCAGCTAACTATGGCTACACCTTC
CDR3 protein: CASSLEGRGPSANYGYTF
CDR3 length: 18
D gene: TRBD1
J gene: TRBJ1-2
V gene: TRBV7-9
clone size: .

CDR3 DNA: TGTGCCAGTAGTATATCAGGGGTGCGTGGGGAGACCCAGTACTTC
CDR3 protein: CASSISGVRGETQYF
CDR3 length: 15
D gene: .
J gene: TRBJ2-5
V gene: TRBV19
clone size: .

CDR3 DNA: TGTGCCAGCAGCTTGGCCGGAACAGGGTCAGATACGCAGTATTTT
CDR3 protein: CASSLAGTGSDTQYF
CDR3 length: 15
D gene: .
J gene: TRBJ2-3
V gene: TRBV5-4
clone size: .

CDR3 DNA: TGTGCCAGCAGCCAAGGTTCTCAGGGGGCTAATGAAAAACTGTTTTTT
CDR3 protein: CASSQGSQGANEKLFF
CDR3 length: 16
D gene: TRBD1
J gene: TRBJ1-4
V gene: TRBV3-1/TRBV3-2
clone size: .

CDR3 DNA: TGTGCCAGTTTCGACAGAGCTAACTATGGCTACACCTTC
CDR3 protein: CASFDRANYGYTF
CDR3 length: 13
D gene: .
J gene: TRBJ1-2
V gene: TRBV19
clone size: .

CDR3 DNA: TGTGCCAGCAGTTATACGGGATCCGTCTACGAGCAGTACTTC
CDR3 protein: CASSYTGSVYEQYF
CDR3 length: 14
D gene: .
J gene: TRBJ2-7
V gene: TRBV6-1
clone size: .

CDR3 DNA: TGCGCCAGCAGCTCGACAGCGAACACCGGGGAGCTGTTTTTT
CDR3 protein: CASSSTANTGELFF
CDR3 length: 14
D gene: .
J gene: TRBJ2-2
V gene: TRBV5-1
clone size: .

CDR3 DNA: TGTGCCAGCAGCTTAGCGCATCTAGCGGGGACCTACAATGAGCAGTTCTTC
CDR3 protein: CASSLAHLAGTYNEQFF
CDR3 length: 17
D gene: TRBD2
J gene: TRBJ2-1
V gene: TRBV7-6
clone size: .

CDR3 DNA: TGTGCCAGCAAGAAAGCCAGGGCGGACAATGAAAAACTGTTTTTT
CDR3 protein: CASKKARADNEKLFF
CDR3 length: 15
D gene: .
J gene: TRBJ1-4
V gene: TRBV2
clone size: .

CDR3 DNA: TGCGCCAGCAGTTACTCCACAGGGGGAACAACCTACGAGCAGTACTTC
CDR3 protein: CASSYSTGGTTYEQYF
CDR3 length: 16
D gene: TRBD1
J gene: TRBJ2-7
V gene: TRBV5-1
clone size: .

CDR3 DNA: TGTGCCACAGGGGCAGAAAGCTCTGGAAACACCATATATTTT
CDR3 protein: CATGAESSGNTIYF
CDR3 length: 14
D gene: .
J gene: TRBJ1-3
V gene: TRBV6-5
clone size: .

CDR3 DNA: TGTGCCAGCAGTTACTCTCGGGGGTCCTACGAGCAGTACTTC
CDR3 protein: CASSYSRGSYEQYF
CDR3 length: 14
D gene: .
J gene: TRBJ2-7
V gene: TRBV6-5
clone size: .

CDR3 DNA: TGTGCCAGCAGTGACCGGGACAGGGGAGACAATGAGCAGTTCTTC
CDR3 protein: CASSDRDRGDNEQFF
CDR3 length: 15
D gene: TRBD1
J gene: TRBJ2-1
V gene: TRBV6-6
clone size: once

CDR3 DNA: TGTGCCAGTAGTCCCGGGACTCCCGATACGCAGTATTTT
CDR3 protein: CASSPGTPDTQYF
CDR3 length: 13
D gene: .
J gene: TRBJ2-3
V gene: TRBV19
clone size: .

CDR3 DNA: TGCGCCAGCAGCCAAGATCTGGGACAGGGGAAAACTTTCTTT
CDR3 protein: CASSQDLGQGKTFF
CDR3 length: 14
D gene: TRBD1
J gene: TRBJ1-1
V gene: TRBV4-1
clone size: .

CDR3 DNA: TGTGCCAGCAGCTCCTTCGGTGGCTACACCTTC
CDR3 protein: CASSSFGGYTF
CDR3 length: 11
D gene: .
J gene: TRBJ1-2
V gene: TRBV7-9
clone size: .

CDR3 DNA: TGTGCCAGCAGTGATCAAGCTGACAATCAGCCCCAGCATTTT
CDR3 protein: CASSDQADNQPQHF
CDR3 length: 14
D gene: .
J gene: TRBJ1-5
V gene: TRBV25-1
clone size: .

CDR3 DNA: TGCGCCAGCAGCTTTGGACAGGGGAATGAGCCCCAGCATTTT
CDR3 protein: CASSFGQGNEPQHF
CDR3 length: 14
D gene: TRBD1
J gene: TRBJ1-5
V gene: TRBV5-1
clone size: once

CDR3 DNA: TGTGCCAGCAGGGCTGGTGGGAGCCAAGAGACCCAGTACTTC
CDR3 protein: CASRAGGSQETQYF
CDR3 length: 14
D gene: .
J gene: TRBJ2-5
V gene: TRBV2
clone size: .

CDR3 DNA: TGTGCCAGCAGGCTTCAGGGTGTAGAGACCCAGTACTTC
CDR3 protein: CASRLQGVETQYF
CDR3 length: 13
D gene: .
J gene: TRBJ2-5
V gene: TRBV27
clone size: .

CDR3 DNA: TGCGCCAGCAGCTTGACAGGGGGCTATGCGGCCAATGAGCAGTTCTTC
CDR3 protein: CASSLTGGYAANEQFF
CDR3 length: 16
D gene: TRBD1
J gene: TRBJ2-1
V gene: TRBV5-1
clone size: .

CDR3 DNA: TGCGCCAGCAGCTTGGCCGAGACAGGGGATGGTAGCACAGATACGCAGTATTTT
CDR3 protein: CASSLAETGDGSTDTQYF
CDR3 length: 18
D gene: TRBD1
J gene: TRBJ2-3
V gene: TRBV5-1
clone size: once

CDR3 DNA: TGTGCCTCCTTGAGGGGGAGCGGCTATGGCTACACCTTC
CDR3 protein: CASLRGSGYGYTF
CDR3 length: 13
D gene: .
J gene: TRBJ1-2
V gene: TRBV25-1
clone size: .

CDR3 DNA: TGTGCCAGCTCAGTCAGGGGTAATTCACCCCTCCACTTT
CDR3 protein: CASSVRGNSPLHF
CDR3 length: 13
D gene: .
J gene: TRBJ1-6
V gene: TRBV12-3/TRBV12-4
clone size: once

CDR3 DNA: TGTGCCAGCATTTACGGGGGGACTCCTTCTAGCACAGATACGCAGTATTTT
CDR3 protein: CASIYGGTPSSTDTQYF
CDR3 length: 17
D gene: TRBD2
J gene: TRBJ2-3
V gene: TRBV2
clone size: .

CDR3 DNA: TGTGCCAGCAGCTCCGGATCCGGGAAAACAGGGGATGAGCAGTTCTTC
CDR3 protein: CASSSGSGKTGDEQFF
CDR3 length: 16
D gene: TRBD1
J gene: TRBJ2-1
V gene: TRBV7-3
clone size: .

CDR3 DNA: TGCGCCAGCAGCTTGGGACAGGGGGTCCGAGAGCAGTACTTC
CDR3 protein: CASSLGQGVREQYF
CDR3 length: 14
D gene: TRBD1
J gene: TRBJ2-7
V gene: TRBV5-1
clone size: .

CDR3 DNA: TGTGCCAGCAGTGAATACAGTCAAGAGACCCAGTACTTC
CDR3 protein: CASSEYSQETQYF
CDR3 length: 13
D gene: .
J gene: TRBJ2-5
V gene: TRBV2
clone size: .

CDR3 DNA: TGTGCCAGCAGTGAAAACCGACAGAGCGACGAGCAGTACTTC
CDR3 protein: CASSENRQSDEQYF
CDR3 length: 14
D gene: .
J gene: TRBJ2-7
V gene: TRBV2
clone size: .

CDR3 DNA: TGTGCCAGCAGCTATGAATCCGGAAACACCATATATTTT
CDR3 protein: CASSYESGNTIYF
CDR3 length: 13
D gene: .
J gene: TRBJ1-3
V gene: TRBV6-5
clone size: once

CDR3 DNA: TGTGCCAGTAAAACAGGGGTCTATGGCTACACCTTC
CDR3 protein: CASKTGVYGYTF
CDR3 length: 12
D gene: TRBD1
J gene: TRBJ1-2
V gene: TRBV19
clone size: few

CDR3 DNA: TGCGCCAGCAGCCCTACAGGGGCCGGCGTAGGTCAGCCCCAGCATTTT
CDR3 protein: CASSPTGAGVGQPQHF
CDR3 length: 16
D gene: TRBD1
J gene: TRBJ1-5
V gene: TRBV5-1
clone size: few

CDR3 DNA: TGCAGCGTAGTCACAGGGTCACGGGGGGACACTGAAGCTTTCTTT
CDR3 protein: CSVVTGSRGDTEAFF
CDR3 length: 15
D gene: .
J gene: TRBJ1-1
V gene: TRBV29-1
clone size: .

CDR3 DNA: TGTGCCAGCAGCTTAAAGTGGGGGGGGAAACTGTCCTACAATGAGCAGTTCTTC
CDR3 protein: CASSLKWGGKLSYNEQFF
CDR3 length: 18
D gene: TRBD2
J gene: TRBJ2-1
V gene: TRBV13
clone size: .

CDR3 DNA: TGTGCCAGCTCACCAAGTACAGGGGGCGGCTATAATTCACCCCTCCACTTT
CDR3 protein: CASSPSTGGGYNSPLHF
CDR3 length: 17
D gene: TRBD1
J gene: TRBJ1-6
V gene: TRBV18
clone size: .

CDR3 DNA: TGTGCCAGCAGTTTGGGACTAGCGGGGGGTTGGACCCAGTACTTC
CDR3 protein: CASSLGLAGGWTQYF
CDR3 length: 15
D gene: TRBD2
J gene: TRBJ2-5
V gene: TRBV5-6
clone size: .

CDR3 DNA: TGTGCCAGTAGTATCTACGCTCCGGGACAGGGGGTTTCACCCCTCCACTTT
CDR3 protein: CASSIYAPGQGVSPLHF
CDR3 length: 17
D gene: TRBD1
J gene: TRBJ1-6
V gene: TRBV19
clone size: few

CDR3 DNA: TGTGCCAGCAGCCGGAGGGGGGACAGGGGGAGCGAGCAGTACTTC
CDR3 protein: CASSRRGDRGSEQYF
CDR3 length: 15
D gene: TRBD1
J gene: TRBJ2-7
V gene: TRBV3-1/TRBV3-2
clone size: .

CDR3 DNA: TGTGCCAGCAGTTTAATGGAGGGGCGTGATACGCAGTATTTT
CDR3 protein: CASSLMEGRDTQYF
CDR3 length: 14
D gene: .
J gene: TRBJ2-3
V gene: TRBV28
clone size: .

CDR3 DNA: TGCGCCAGCAGCCTGTGGACTAGCGGGGGGGCCTCCTACAATGAGCAGTTCTTC
CDR3 protein: CASSLWTSGGASYNEQFF
CDR3 length: 18
D gene: TRBD2
J gene: TRBJ2-1
V gene: TRBV4-1
clone size: .

CDR3 DNA: TGTGCCACCTCCGCCGGGAGCCAAGAGACCCAGTACTTC
CDR3 protein: CATSAGSQETQYF
CDR3 length: 13
D gene: .
J gene: TRBJ2-5
V gene: TRBV24-1
clone size: few

CDR3 DNA: TGTGCCAGCAGCACAAACAGGGGAGTCTATGGCTACACCTTC
CDR3 protein: CASSTNRGVYGYTF
CDR3 length: 14
D gene: TRBD1
J gene: TRBJ1-2
V gene: TRBV5-5
clone size: .

CDR3 DNA: TGTGCCACCAGTGATCACCCGGGGGGGCTGGGTGGCTACACCTTC
CDR3 protein: CATSDHPGGLGGYTF
CDR3 length: 15
D gene: .
J gene: TRBJ1-2
V gene: TRBV24-1
clone size: .

CDR3 DNA: .
CDR3 protein: CASGFRFGGTNEKLFF
CDR3 length: 16
D gene: .
J gene: TRBJ1-4
V gene: TRBV28
clone size: .

CDR3 DNA: TGCAGCGGGACAAACATGAACACTGAAGCTTTCTTT
CDR3 protein: CSGTNMNTEAFF
CDR3 length: 12
D gene: .
J gene: TRBJ1-1
V gene: TRBV29-1
clone size: .

CDR3 DNA: TGTGCCAGCAGTTACTCGACCGGGATTCTCTACGAGCAGTACTTC
CDR3 protein: CASSYSTGILYEQYF
CDR3 length: 15
D gene: .
J gene: TRBJ2-7
V gene: TRBV6-5
clone size: .

CDR3 DNA: TGTGCCAGCAGTTGGGGACAGGGTAGCAATGAGCAGTTCTTC
CDR3 protein: CASSWGQGSNEQFF
CDR3 length: 14
D gene: TRBD1
J gene: TRBJ2-1
V gene: TRBV6-5
clone size: few

CDR3 DNA: TGCGCCAGCAGCCAAGATTCACTAGCGGGGGCCTACGAGCAGTACTTC
CDR3 protein: CASSQDSLAGAYEQYF
CDR3 length: 16
D gene: TRBD2
J gene: TRBJ2-7
V gene: TRBV4-1
clone size: few

CDR3 DNA: TGCGCCAGCAGCCGCGTCAACGGCCTAGGGGAAGGCTACACCTTC
CDR3 protein: CASSRVNGLGEGYTF
CDR3 length: 15
D gene: .
J gene: TRBJ1-2
V gene: TRBV4-1
clone size: .

CDR3 DNA: TGTGCCAGCAGAGAGACAGGGTTAGATGGCTACACCTTC
CDR3 protein: CASRETGLDGYTF
CDR3 length: 13
D gene: TRBD1
J gene: TRBJ1-2
V gene: TRBV6-5
clone size: .

CDR3 DNA: TGCGCCAGCAGCCAGCTAGGGACTAGCGGGGGGGTTGTTGAGCAGTTCTTC
CDR3 protein: CASSQLGTSGGVVEQFF
CDR3 length: 17
D gene: TRBD2
J gene: TRBJ2-1
V gene: TRBV4-1
clone size: .

CDR3 DNA: TGTGCCAGCAGCCCAAGAGCGAGGAGGCGATCACCGGAAGATACGCAGTATTTT
CDR3 protein: CASSPRARRRSPEDTQYF
CDR3 length: 18
D gene: .
J gene: TRBJ2-3
V gene: TRBV7-9
clone size: .

CDR3 DNA: TGTGCCAGCCACCCGGGTCTCGGCCCTCAGCCCCAGCATTTT
CDR3 protein: CASHPGLGPQPQHF
CDR3 length: 14
D gene: .
J gene: TRBJ1-5
V gene: TRBV2
clone size: .